This T cell receptor beta chain was identified during a study of T cell responses to AZD1222 COVID-19 vaccine. Study-level results: Spike regions recognized by vaccine-associated CD4 TCRs spanned the protein, led by 160-218 and 743-854. At study baseline, merely about 6 AZD1222 recipients were seropositive. Of spike-specific TCRs, nearly half reportedly target regions left unmutated in variants. Donors in the cohort were predominantly white British and more often female, and clonal diversity was possibly underestimated.

Repertoires were generated with immunoSEQ multiplex PCR, while TCRdb's copy carries only in-frame clones and drops some. Among just under 90,000 clones, nearly 90% were seen once, and the ten largest hold about 6%. CDR1 and CDR2 (germline): SGDLS, YYNGEE. The CDR3 runs to 14 residues. Trimming took off 3 bases at V and 8 bases at J, with 14 bases between the two ends. About this clone: Antigen: not known.

The chain carries TRBV9 and TRBJ1-4; the D gene is possibly TRBD1 (5 bases). The sample here was peripheral blood, taken on day 0 of AZD1222 vaccination. The TCR originated in an adult in good health. Here the CDR3 DNA reads TGTGCCAGCAGCGCAAACCCCGAGGGGGAAAAACTGTTTTTT. Its translation is CASSANPEGEKLFF.